Listed here are 5 T cell receptor beta chains from one sample, sequenced in a study of T cell repertoires in cytomegalovirus infection. Using its own MiXCR run on the reads, TCRdb lists one record per CDR3 protein. The sample has fewer than 700,000 distinct CDR3 sequences, approximately 24% seen once. The sample was CD8+ T cells from PBMCs. These receptor sequences come from a human donor in good health (CMV status not recorded). Some clones in this sample may be carry-over from other donors' samples.

The V gene is TRBV28, the J gene TRBJ1-5, with 7 positions matching TRBD1. The CDR3 extends over 16 amino acids. Germline CDR1 reads MDHEN; CDR2 reads SYDVKM. V gave up 4 bases and J gave up 0 bases; unmatched junction bases: 6. CDR3 sequence (DNA): TGTGCCAGCAGTTCGGACAGGACCAATAGCAATCAGCCCCAGCATTTT. It codes for CASSSDRTNSNQPQHF.

This clonotype was counted a few times. The chain combines TRBV15 with TRBJ1-2; weak D call: TRBD1 (5 bases). V shed 3 bases and J shed 7 bases, with 21 bases lying between them. The CDR3 has 16 residues. Germline loops: CDR1 LNHNV, CDR2 YYDKDF (reference sequence). CDR3 region: CATSSPSPGGRFGYTF. The CDR3 DNA reads as TGTGCCACCAGCAGCCCTAGCCCGGGGGGACGGTTTGGCTACACCTTC.

The J gene is TRBJ2-7, the V gene TRBV27; D is undetermined. V lost 3 bases and J lost 0, with 6 bases in between. Germline V gene sequence: CDR1 MNHEY, CDR2 SMNVEV (reference sequence). This CDR3 spans 13 amino acids. CDR3 amino acids: CASSFLDSYEQYF. CDR3 DNA: TGTGCCAGCAGTTTTTTGGACTCCTACGAGCAGTACTTC.

At least ten counts were recorded for this clonotype. V usage is TRBV7-2 and J usage is TRBJ2-2; D may be TRBD1 (5 bases). V was pared by 5 bases and J by 6 bases, with 10 bases between. Germline V gene lookup returns CDR1 SGHTA and CDR2 FQGNSA. The length of the CDR3 is 13 residues. In DNA form, the CDR3 reads TGTGCCAGCAGCCGCAGGGTGGCCGGGGAGCTGTTTTTT. It is translated as CASSRRVAGELFF.

This clonotype was seen ten or more times. The chain employs TRBV7-6 and TRBJ2-3; 9 nucleotides align to TRBD2. Germline trimming cut 0 bases from V and 2 bases from J; bases unmatched to any gene: 6. The CDR3 loop spans 17 amino acids. CDR1 and CDR2 (germline): SGHVS, FNYEAQ. The CDR3 DNA reads as TGTGCCAGCAGCTTAGCGCTGAGCGGGGGGCTCACAGATACGCAGTATTTT. It yields the protein CASSLALSGGLTDTQYF.